This is a list of T cell receptor beta chains from one sample in a study of OX40 agonist ivuxolimab in advanced cancers. Only in-frame clones appear in the TCRdb table, and some are missing; sequencing was by immunoSEQ multiplex PCR. The sample records about 46,000 clones, more than 70% being singletons. The sample here was CD4+ or CD8+ T cells sorted from blood, taken in a trial of the OX40 agonist ivuxolimab. The receptors were sampled from an adult with an advanced solid tumor such as melanoma, head and neck, liver or kidney cancer. CDR3s include the opening cysteine and the closing phenylalanine or tryptophan. The order of the fields is clone size, D gene, J gene, V gene, CDR3 protein, CDR3 DNA. D genes are given only for firm matches. Some rows mark clone size as missing; the rest say once, few, many or name a class of expanded clone.

clone size: few; D gene: TRBD1; J gene: TRBJ1-1; V gene: TRBV30; CDR3 protein: CAWRQQGARAFF; CDR3 DNA: TGTGCCTGGAGGCAGCAGGGGGCAAGAGCTTTCTTT
clone size: .; D gene: .; J gene: TRBJ1-2; V gene: TRBV6-5; CDR3 protein: CASSYPNGGNYGYTF; CDR3 DNA: TGTGCCAGCAGTTACCCGAACGGCGGCAACTATGGCTACACCTTC
clone size: .; D gene: TRBD1; J gene: TRBJ1-4; V gene: TRBV6-1; CDR3 protein: CASSMDRGGEKLFF; CDR3 DNA: TGTGCCAGCAGTATGGACAGGGGGGGTGAAAAACTGTTTTTT
clone size: once; D gene: .; J gene: TRBJ2-2; V gene: TRBV5-1; CDR3 protein: CASSLNNRGLNTGELFF; CDR3 DNA: TGCGCCAGCAGCTTGAATAACAGGGGACTGAACACCGGGGAGCTGTTTTTT
clone size: once; D gene: .; J gene: TRBJ2-7; V gene: TRBV7-2; CDR3 protein: CASSLVGRPEEQYF; CDR3 DNA: TGTGCCAGCAGCTTAGTAGGTCGTCCGGAAGAGCAGTACTTC
clone size: .; D gene: .; J gene: TRBJ1-4; V gene: TRBV5-1; CDR3 protein: CASSRPGEDEKLFF; CDR3 DNA: TGCGCCAGCAGCAGGCCGGGCGAGGATGAAAAACTGTTTTTT
clone size: .; D gene: .; J gene: TRBJ2-5; V gene: TRBV11-1; CDR3 protein: CASSQGGETQYF; CDR3 DNA: TGTGCCAGCAGCCAGGGGGGAGAGACCCAGTACTTC
clone size: .; D gene: .; J gene: TRBJ2-1; V gene: TRBV5-1; CDR3 protein: CASSLGGGAANEQFF; CDR3 DNA: TGCGCCAGCAGCTTGGGTGGGGGGGCTGCCAATGAGCAGTTCTTC
clone size: .; D gene: .; J gene: TRBJ1-5; V gene: TRBV6-1; CDR3 protein: CASSALHLVIPQHF; CDR3 DNA: TGTGCCAGCAGTGCGCTACACCTGGTGATCCCCCAGCATTTT
clone size: .; D gene: .; J gene: TRBJ1-5; V gene: TRBV29-1; CDR3 protein: CSVGGVNQPQHF; CDR3 DNA: TGCAGCGTCGGCGGAGTCAATCAGCCCCAGCATTTT
clone size: .; D gene: TRBD1; J gene: TRBJ1-6; V gene: TRBV7-9; CDR3 protein: CASSPPGQGNSPLHF; CDR3 DNA: TGTGCCAGCAGCCCCCCGGGACAGGGTAATTCACCCCTCCACTTT